These 9 T cell receptor beta chains originate from one sample sequenced in a study of T-cell reconstitution after alpha-beta-depleted transplantation in children. Preparing the TCRbeta library involved the use of unique molecular identifiers. TCRdb re-called the PCR reads through MiXCR, storing one row per CDR3 protein. Altogether more than 200,000 distinct CDR3 sequences are present, around 8.9% being singletons, with the ten largest covering 5% to 6%. Sequenced here: PBMCs from the stem cell graft donor, sampled from the stem cell graft. These receptors were collected from a human donor who donated a stem cell graft to a child with SCID.

At least ten counts were recorded for this clonotype. The chain uses TRBV5-6 and TRBJ2-6; D is unclear. This CDR3 has 15 residues. Germline V CDR1 and CDR2: SGHDT, YYEEEE. The V end was cut by 1 base, the J end by 1 base, with 6 bases between. The CDR3 DNA sequence: TGTGCCAGCAGCTTGTCGGAGTCTGGGGCCAACGTCCTGACTTTC. Its protein product is CASSLSESGANVLTF. Using reference TRBV5-6 and TRBJ2-6 for the parts outside the CDR3, the full variable domain is DAGVTQSPTHLIKTRGQQVTLRCSPKSGHDTVSWYQQALGQGPQFIFQYYEEEERQRGNFPDRFSGHQFPNYSSELNVNALLLGDSALYLCASSLSESGANVLTFGAGSRLTVL.

To note about this clonotype: One junction end does not reproduce the germline sequence, and a read error may be involved. V and J are TRBV20-1 and TRBJ2-1; tentative D call: TRBD2 (5 bases). Germline CDR1 reads DFQATT; CDR2 reads SNEGSKA (reference sequence). The CDR3 loop spans 15 amino acids. The CDR3 region is CSAAPELGSYNEQFF. In nucleotides, the CDR3 is TGCAGTGCTGCTCCGGAACTAGGGTCCTACAATGAGCAATTCTTC.

This clonotype was picked up many times. The rearrangement links TRBV5-4 to TRBJ2-5; 9 bases are a match to TRBD1. There are 14 residues in the CDR3. V shed 4 bases and J 5 bases; nucleotides not matched to a gene: 6. The V gene's germline CDR1 is SGHNT and CDR2 YYREEE (reference sequence). This CDR3 reads CASSPTGGDETQYF. The DNA for the CDR3 is TGTGCCAGCAGCCCTACAGGGGGCGACGAGACCCAGTACTTC. The whole variable domain, remainder taken from reference TRBV5-4 and TRBJ2-5, is ETGVTQSPTHLIKTRGQQVTLRCSSQSGHNTVSWYQQALGQGPQFIFQYYREEENGRGNFPPRFSGLQFPNYSSELNVNALELDDSALYLCASSPTGGDETQYFGPGTRLLVL.

This clonotype was counted at least ten times. The chain uses TRBV5-1 and TRBJ2-7; the match to TRBD1 covers 8 bases. With 4 bases clipped from V and 4 bases from J, the junction kept 1 base outside the gene matches. Germline loops: CDR1 SGHRS, CDR2 YFSETQ. The CDR3 runs to 12 residues. CDR3 in DNA: TGCGCCAGCAGCGGACAGGGTTACGAGCAGTACTTC. This codes for CASSGQGYEQYF. Combining the CDR3 with reference TRBV5-1 and TRBJ2-7 gives the whole variable domain KAGVTQTPRYLIKTRGQQVTLSCSPISGHRSVSWYQQTPGQGLQFLFEYFSETQRNKGNFPGRFSGRQFSNSRSEMNVSTLELGDSALYLCASSGQGYEQYFGPGTRLTVT.

This clonotype was detected many times. The V call is TRBV7-2, the J call TRBJ2-3; TRBD2 matches 8 bases. Germline V gives CDR1 SGHTA, CDR2 FQGNSA. CDR3 length: 16 amino acids. The V gene end was trimmed by 4 bases and the J gene end by 1 base; junction bases not matched to a gene: 7. This chain's CDR3 is CASSWVASGRTDTQYF. CDR3 DNA sequence: TGTGCCAGCAGCTGGGTGGCTAGCGGGCGCACAGATACGCAGTATTTT.

This clonotype was picked up many times. This chain joins TRBV1 and TRBJ2-2; the table's D call, TRBD1, was not checked against the DNA. TRBV1 is a listed pseudogene. The CDR3 sequence is 15 residues long. For the CDR3, the DNA is TGCACCAGCAGCCTGGGGGGGCCTGACACCGGGGAGCTGTTTTTT. Encoded protein: CTSSLGGPDTGELFF.

The sample holds many counts of this clonotype. The chain employs TRBV12-3 or TRBV12-4 and TRBJ1-2; TRBD1 matches at 7 bases. The CDR3 loop spans 14 amino acids. V gave up 6 bases and J gave up 7 bases; unmatched junction bases: 11. In DNA form, the CDR3 reads TGTGCCAGCAGCCCCGGGACAGAGTTTTTTGGCTACACCTTC. It specifies CASSPGTEFFGYTF.

The chain's CDR3 is CSARGAGAEAFF. CDR3 DNA sequence: TGCAGTGCTAGAGGGGCGGGGGCTGAAGCTTTCTTT. J is TRBJ1-1 and V is TRBV20-1; possibly TRBD1 for D (5 bases). Germline V gene sequence: CDR1 DFQATT, CDR2 SNEGSKA (reference sequence). V shed 1 base and J shed 6 bases, with 9 bases lying between them. The CDR3 extends over 12 amino acids.

The V call is TRBV7-9, the J call TRBJ1-2; maybe TRBD1 (6 bases). V dropped 2 bases and J dropped 12 bases, with 22 bases sitting between them. Looked up from germline, CDR1 is SEHNR and CDR2 is FQNEAQ (reference sequence). The CDR3 is 15 amino acids. CDR3 sequence reads: CASSLSRGDSGGDTF. CDR3 DNA sequence: TGTGCCAGCAGCTTAAGTCGTGGGGACTCCGGGGGCGACACCTTC.